This T cell receptor (beta chain) originates from a study of T cell changes during pregnancy in multiple sclerosis. This table comes from immunoSEQ multiplex PCR, and its TCRdb copy is limited to in-frame clones, with some not included. The sample holds more than 90,000 clones, 80% to 95% seen once. V dropped 3 bases and J dropped 2; count of bases not matched to a gene: 7. This CDR3 is 17 amino acids long. Germline V gene sequence: CDR1 WSHSY, CDR2 SAAADI. The sample in question was peripheral blood, obtained after pregnancy. V and J are TRBV10-2 and TRBJ2-6, with 7 bases identical to TRBD1. The receptor's source is a female donor with multiple sclerosis, enrolled in a pregnancy study. CDR3 coding DNA: TGCGCCAGCAGTGAACCGGGACAGTATGCTGGGGCCAACGTCCTGACTTTC. Residues: CASSEPGQYAGANVLTF.